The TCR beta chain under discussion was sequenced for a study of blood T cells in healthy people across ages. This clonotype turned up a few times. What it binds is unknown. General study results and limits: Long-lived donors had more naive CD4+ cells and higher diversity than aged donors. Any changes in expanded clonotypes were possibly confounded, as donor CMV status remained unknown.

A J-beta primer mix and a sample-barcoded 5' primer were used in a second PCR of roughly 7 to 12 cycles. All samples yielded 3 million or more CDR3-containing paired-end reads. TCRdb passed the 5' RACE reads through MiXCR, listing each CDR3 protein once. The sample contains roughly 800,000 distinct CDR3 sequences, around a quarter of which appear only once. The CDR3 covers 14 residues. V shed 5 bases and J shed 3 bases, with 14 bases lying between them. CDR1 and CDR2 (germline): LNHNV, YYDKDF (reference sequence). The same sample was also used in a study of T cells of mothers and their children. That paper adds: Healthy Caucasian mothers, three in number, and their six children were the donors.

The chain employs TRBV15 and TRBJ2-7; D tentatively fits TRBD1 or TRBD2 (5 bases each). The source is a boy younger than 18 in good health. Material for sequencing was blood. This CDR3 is CATSGGRNYYEQYF. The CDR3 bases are TGTGCCACCAGCGGGGGACGTAACTACTACGAGCAGTACTTC.